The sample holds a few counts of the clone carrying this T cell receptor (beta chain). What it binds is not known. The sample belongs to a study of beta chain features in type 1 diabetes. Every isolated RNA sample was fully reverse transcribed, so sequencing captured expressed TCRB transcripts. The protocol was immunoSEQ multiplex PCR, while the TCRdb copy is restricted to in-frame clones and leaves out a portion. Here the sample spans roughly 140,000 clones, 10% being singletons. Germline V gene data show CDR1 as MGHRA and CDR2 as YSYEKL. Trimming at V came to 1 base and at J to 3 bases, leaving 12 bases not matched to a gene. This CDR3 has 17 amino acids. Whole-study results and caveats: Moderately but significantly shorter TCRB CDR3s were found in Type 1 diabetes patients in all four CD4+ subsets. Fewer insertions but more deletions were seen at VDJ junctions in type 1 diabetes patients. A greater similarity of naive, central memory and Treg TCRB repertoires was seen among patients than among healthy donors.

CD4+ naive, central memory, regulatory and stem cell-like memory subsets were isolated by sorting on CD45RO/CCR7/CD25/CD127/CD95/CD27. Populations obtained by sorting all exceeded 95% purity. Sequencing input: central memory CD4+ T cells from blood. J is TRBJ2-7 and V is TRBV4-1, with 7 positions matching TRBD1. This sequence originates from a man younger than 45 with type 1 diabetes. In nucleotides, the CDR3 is TGCGCCAGCAGCCAAGCCCGAACGGGACAGAGCCTCTACGAGCAGTACTTC. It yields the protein CASSQARTGQSLYEQYF.